The clone carrying this T cell receptor beta chain was observed once. The data derive from a study of blood T cell repertoires in COVID-19. As for the study in general: COVID-19 samples from acute and convalescent phases originated in the United States, Italy and Spain. In each case, the material was cDNA or gDNA derived from T cells, B-cell-depleted T cells, or PBMCs.

Authors' methods: Using reference gene primer amplification, nucleated cell counts were estimated. Some clones are missing from TCRdb's copy, which holds only in-frame ones; the method was immunoSEQ multiplex PCR. From that table come the V and J calls and clone size; the DNA was used to work out D and trimming. Of approximately 89,000 clones detected, 75% to 85% appear once; the ten largest clones hold approximately 25%. CDR3 size: 14 residues. The ends lost 1 base at V and 2 bases at J; junction bases unmatched: 2. Germline lookup yields CDR1 SGHNT and CDR2 YYREEE (reference sequence). Sequenced input: peripheral blood. The sequence was obtained from a man between 65 and 80 years old with acute or convalescent COVID-19. The V gene is TRBV5-4, the J gene TRBJ2-7; TRBD2 matches 8 bases. The CDR3 spells CASSLRGGTYEQYF. In DNA, the CDR3 is TGTGCCAGCAGCTTGCGGGGGGGGACCTACGAGCAGTACTTC.